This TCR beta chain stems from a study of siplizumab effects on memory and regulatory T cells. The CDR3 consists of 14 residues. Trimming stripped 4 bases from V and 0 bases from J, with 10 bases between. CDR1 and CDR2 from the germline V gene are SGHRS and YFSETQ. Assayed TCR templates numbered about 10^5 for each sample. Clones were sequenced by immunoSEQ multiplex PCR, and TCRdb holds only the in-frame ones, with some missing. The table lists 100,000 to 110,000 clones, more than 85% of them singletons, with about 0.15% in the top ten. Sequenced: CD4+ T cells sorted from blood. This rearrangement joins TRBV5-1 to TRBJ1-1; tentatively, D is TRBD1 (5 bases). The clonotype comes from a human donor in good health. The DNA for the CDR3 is TGCGCCAGCAGCAAGACAGAGTTGAACACTGAAGCTTTCTTT. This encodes CASSKTELNTEAFF.